Given below is one T cell receptor beta chain in context. The data stem from a study of OX40 agonist ivuxolimab in advanced cancers. Here immunoSEQ multiplex PCR was the method, and the copy in TCRdb shows in-frame clones only, minus some. The repertoire consists of around 65,000 clones, with nearly 90% occurring once and the leading ten covering 0.35%. The sample consisted of CD4+ or CD8+ T cells sorted from blood, taken in a trial of the OX40 agonist ivuxolimab. The sequence derives from an adult with an advanced solid tumor such as melanoma, head and neck, liver or kidney cancer.

The CDR3 protein is CASSLHWGGANTGELFF. In DNA, the CDR3 is TGTGCCAGTAGTCTTCATTGGGGCGGGGCGAACACCGGGGAGCTGTTTTTT. The rearrangement links TRBV19 to TRBJ2-2; D may be TRBD2 (6 bases). This CDR3 contains 17 residues. In germline, CDR1 is LNHDA, CDR2 SQIVND (reference sequence). V was shortened by 5 bases and J by 0 bases, with 16 bases between the two germline ends.